This T cell receptor (beta chain) is from a study of shared clonotypes between healthy human individuals. Worth noting for this clone: Its target is unknown.

Assay: immunoSEQ multiplex PCR; the TCRdb copy retains only in-frame clones and omits some. The sample holds roughly 2.4 million clones; 90% to 96% are singletons and the top ten take approximately 0.13%. Points from the study as a whole: Approximately 5.4% of naive CD4 clonotypes were common to a few donors. Non-shared clonotypes had lower generation probabilities than those shared by all four donors.

Negatively enriched CD4+ T cells were divided by CD45RA into naive and memory. The sequence came from a man aged 18 to 29 in good health. The specimen sequenced was naive CD4+ T cells sorted from blood. Subset specified: CD45RA+ positively selected.

Written as DNA, the CDR3 is TGCGCCAGCAGCCAAGATCTTGCTAACGGGACCCTGTCCTACGAGCAGTACTTC. This codes for CASSQDLANGTLSYEQYF. This sequence joins TRBV4-1 and TRBJ2-7; either TRBD1 or TRBD2 may fit D (5 bases each). This CDR3 contains 18 residues. With 0 bases removed from V and 1 base from J, the gap between germline ends came to 19 bases. Germline assignment: CDR1 MGHRA and CDR2 YSYEKL.